The T cell receptor beta chain described here comes from a study of blood T cells in healthy people across ages. Together with a sample-barcoded 5' primer, a J-beta primer mix was included in a second PCR lasting roughly 6 to 12 cycles. Carrying 12 random nucleotides, a template-switch adaptor labeled each individual cDNA molecule. A single record per CDR3 protein comes from TCRdb applying MiXCR to the 5' RACE reads. The table lists some 780,000 distinct CDR3 sequences, approximately 53% of them singletons. This clonotype was counted only a few times. Germline CDR1 is MNHNY and CDR2 is SVGAGI (reference sequence). Deletions cut 2 bases from V and 6 bases from J, with 9 bases between. CDR3 length: 13 amino acids.

V and J are TRBV6-6 and TRBJ2-3; D gene ambiguous. This clonotype was sampled from a man aged 40-55 years in good health. The sequencing sample was made of blood. The CDR3 loop reads CASSYSLGDTQYF. CDR3 bases: TGTGCCAGCAGTTACAGCTTAGGGGATACGCAGTATTTT.